This T cell receptor beta chain originates from a study of STAT3 mutations in large granular lymphocyte leukemia. The study, taken as a whole, reports: Every T-cell large granular lymphocyte leukemia patient had at least one immunodominant TCR beta clonotype. After therapy, about 30% of the 18 patients switched clonotypes, all new clones STAT3 wild type. Clonal expansion was inferred from other time points because no sample existed at each clone's first appearance.

The CDR3 has 13 residues. The germline gives CDR1 KGHSH, CDR2 LQKENI. V was shortened by 8 bases and J by 5 bases, with 12 bases between the two germline ends. Sequencing used immunoSEQ multiplex PCR; TCRdb keeps in-frame clones, though not all of them. Among about 5,400 clones listed, about 50% were seen once. This clone appeared a few times. Its antigen is not identified. This sequence was found in a woman between 70 and 85 years old with T-cell large granular lymphocyte leukemia. Some clones in this sample may be carry-over from other donors' samples. This sequence joins TRBV18 and TRBJ1-4, with a possible D match to TRBD1 (5 bases). Sample: peripheral blood mononuclear cells. CDR3 nucleotide sequence: TGTGCCAGCCGGGGACGGAACAATGAAAAACTGTTTTTT. Translating it yields CASRGRNNEKLFF.